These 14 T cell receptor beta chains share one sample of origin, sequenced in a study of human T cells and chemical hapten exposure. Time point in this sample: patch test 2, 6 weeks after DPC sensitization. The treatment was: therapeutic diphenylcyclopropenone sensitization with weekly scalp DPC. TCRdb processed the RACE reads anew with MiXCR; each CDR3 protein has one entry. The repertoire holds about 110,000 distinct CDR3 sequences, about a tenth seen once, with 2.5% to 3.5% in the top ten. The specimen comprised whole blood, sampled in connection with sensitization to the hapten diphenylcyclopropenone (DPC). The receptors originated from a middle-aged woman with alopecia areata. Some clones in this sample may be carry-over from other donors' samples.

This clonotype was observed many times. The chain combines TRBV10-1 with TRBJ1-2, with D possibly TRBD1 on 5 matching bases. CDR3 length: 13 residues. V was shortened by 0 bases and J by 8 bases, with 10 bases between the two germline ends. Germline-derived CDR1 and CDR2 are WNHNN and SYGVQD (reference sequence). CDR3 nucleotide sequence: TGCGCCAGCAGTGAGTCCAGGGATCGAGGCTACACCTTC. Protein: CASSESRDRGYTF.

In the case of this clonotype: Just one base apart from a much larger clone, this may be a read error. The chain uses TRBV18 and TRBJ2-7; no firm D call. This CDR3 is built from 13 residues. Germline V gene lookup returns CDR1 KGHSH and CDR2 LQKENI. CDR3 DNA: TGTGCCAGCTCACCTGAGAAGAACTACCAGCAGTACTTC. This sequence encodes CASSPEKNYQQYF.

This clonotype has ten or more counts. The gene calls are TRBV5-8 and TRBJ1-2, with 7 positions matching TRBD1. The CDR3 totals 15 residues. The V segment lost 5 bases and the J segment 2 bases; nucleotides outside the gene matches: 9. Germline values: CDR1 SGHTS, CDR2 YDEGEE. The CDR3 nucleotides read TGTGCCAGCAGGTGGAGGGGACAGTTAAACTATGGCTACACCTTC. Protein: CASRWRGQLNYGYTF.

This clonotype was found many times. The gene calls are TRBV7-9 and TRBJ1-2, with D unclear. V was pared by 3 bases and J by 3 bases, with 11 bases between. Germline V gene lookup returns CDR1 SEHNR and CDR2 FQNEAQ (reference sequence). This CDR3 is built from 14 residues. The CDR3 DNA sequence: TGTGCCAGCAGCTTTCAGATGGGCTACTATGGCTACACCTTC. The encoded protein is CASSFQMGYYGYTF. Based on the CDR3 plus reference TRBV7-9 and TRBJ1-2, the full variable domain is DTGVSQNPRHKITKRGQNVTFRCDPISEHNRLYWYRQTLGQGPEFLTYFQNEAQLEKSRLLSDRFSAERPKGSFSTLEIQRTEQGDSAMYLCASSFQMGYYGYTFGSGTRLTVV.

This clonotype showed up many times. This rearrangement joins TRBV7-9 to TRBJ1-6, with no clear D. Germline loops: CDR1 SEHNR, CDR2 FQNEAQ (reference sequence). This CDR3 is built from 16 residues. V gave up 3 bases and J gave up 5 bases, with 14 bases separating them. The chain's CDR3 is CASSFWSGWNNSPLHF. In DNA, the CDR3 is TGTGCCAGCAGCTTCTGGTCCGGATGGAATAATTCACCCCTCCACTTT.

This clonotype was seen a handful of times. V is TRBV20-1 and J is TRBJ1-2; D gene ambiguous. CDR3 size: 12 residues. V dropped 1 base and J dropped 1 base, with 4 bases sitting between them. Germline assignment: CDR1 DFQATT and CDR2 SNEGSKA (reference sequence). CDR3 sequence (DNA): TGCAGTGCTAGAGCTCTTAACTATGGCTACACCTTC. Translation gives CSARALNYGYTF.

This clonotype occurred a few times. This chain joins TRBV12-3 or TRBV12-4 and TRBJ2-3, with 8 bases that match TRBD2. J was trimmed by 4 bases and V by 5 bases; bases with no gene match: 11. The length of the CDR3 is 16 residues. CDR3 in amino acids: CASSAMGGAGADTQYF. CDR3 nucleotide sequence: TGTGCCAGCAGTGCAATGGGTGGAGCGGGGGCAGATACGCAGTATTTT.

Many counts were recorded for this clonotype. The J gene is TRBJ2-1, the V gene TRBV14; TRBD2 matches 7 bases. The length of the CDR3 is 15 residues. V lost 4 bases to trimming and J lost 2 bases; unmatched junction nucleotides: 5. Germline loops: CDR1 SGHDN, CDR2 FVKESK. The CDR3 protein is CASSLKRGAYNEQFF. The CDR3, as DNA: TGTGCCAGCAGCCTCAAACGGGGGGCCTACAATGAGCAGTTCTTC.

V gene TRBV12-3 or TRBV12-4 combines with J gene TRBJ2-7; D not resolved. This CDR3 contains 11 residues. The V gene lost 5 bases and the J gene lost 6 bases, with 8 bases spanning the gap. In DNA, the CDR3 is TGTGCCAGCAGTGCAGAAGTCGAGCAGTACTTC. This codes for CASSAEVEQYF.

This clonotype was seen at least ten times. J is TRBJ2-6 and V is TRBV9; D is undetermined. There are 15 residues in the CDR3. CDR1 and CDR2 (germline): SGDLS, YYNGEE. V was pared by 0 bases and J by 0 bases, with 4 bases between. The CDR3: CASSVASSGANVLTF. DNA of the CDR3: TGTGCCAGCAGCGTAGCCAGCTCTGGGGCCAACGTCCTGACTTTC.

This clonotype showed up many times. This sequence joins TRBV12-3 or TRBV12-4 and TRBJ1-5; no reliable D call. The CDR3 runs to 15 residues. The V gene lost 1 base and the J gene lost 3 bases, with 10 bases spanning the gap. The CDR3 is CASSLDSADNQPQHF. The CDR3 DNA reads TGTGCCAGCAGTTTAGATTCGGCAGACAATCAGCCCCAGCATTTT.

This clonotype has ten or more counts. The V and J genes are TRBV29-1 and TRBJ1-1, with D hard to call. This CDR3 comprises 13 residues. CDR1 is SQVTM, CDR2 ANQGSEA, per germline. The V and J ends lost 3 bases and 3 bases respectively, with 11 bases between them. CDR3 in DNA: TGCAGCGTTGACAATGGTATCGACACTGAAGCTTTCTTT. This codes for CSVDNGIDTEAFF.

The V call is TRBV7-9, the J call TRBJ2-1; D tentatively reads TRBD1 or TRBD2 (6 bases each). Germline V gives CDR1 SEHNR, CDR2 FQNEAQ (reference sequence). V gave up 1 base and J gave up 4 bases, with 14 bases separating them. The CDR3 contains 16 residues. This CDR3 is CASSLELGGLYNEQFF. The CDR3 region has the DNA TGTGCCAGCAGCTTAGAATTAGGGGGGCTATACAATGAGCAGTTCTTC.

This clonotype has more than one count but fewer than ten. The chain recombines TRBV2 with TRBJ2-3; D may match TRBD1 or TRBD2 (5 bases each). Germline values: CDR1 SNHLY, CDR2 FYNNEI. The V gene lost 7 bases and the J gene lost 0 bases, with 17 bases spanning the gap. This CDR3 region has 16 residues. This chain's CDR3 is CASTQGPTRSTDTQYF. The CDR3 DNA sequence: TGTGCCAGCACTCAGGGACCGACGAGAAGCACAGATACGCAGTATTTT.